This T cell receptor beta chain was captured in a study of radiotherapy plus CTLA-4 blockade in lung cancer. On the study more broadly: Among enrolled patients, over 15% responded and about 34% achieved disease control.

Study-level results: Clones derived from tumor TCRs expanded in blood after radiotherapy plus ipilimumab. In blood, early T cell clone dynamics reportedly predicted response best, together with interferon-beta.

Clones were read by immunoSEQ multiplex PCR, and TCRdb kept only the in-frame ones, dropping some. The sample yields approximately 82,000 clones, about 83% seen once. This CDR3 has 16 residues. V dropped 0 bases and J dropped 3; count of bases not matched to a gene: 6. Per the germline V gene, CDR1 is MNHEY and CDR2 is SVGAGI. As for this clone: Its specificity is unknown.

The chain joins TRBV6-5 to TRBJ2-5; TRBD2 matches 8 bases. Material: peripheral blood, obtained from a patient treated with radiotherapy plus ipilimumab. The origin of this receptor is a human donor with non-small cell lung cancer that progressed on radiotherapy plus ipilimumab. CDR3 protein: CASSYSRPGGKETQYF. CDR3 sequence (DNA): TGTGCCAGCAGTTACTCGAGACCGGGAGGGAAAGAGACCCAGTACTTC.